This entry lists 26 T cell receptor beta chains sequenced from one sample in a study of T cells in localized non-small cell lung cancer (dated by TCRdb to the early 2020s). The method behind the library was the immunoSEQ multiplex PCR assay. The source is immuneACCESS, and TCRdb retained only in-frame sequences with V and J called. Part of the clones is not carried over; for the studies checked, unresolved V genes explain less than half of this, and the remainder is unexplained. The sample table shows 15,000 to 20,000 clones, and about 89% are seen once. In total, the top ten clones hold roughly 3.8% of the sample. The sequences come from peripheral blood, collected before any cancer treatment. The receptors were sampled from a male donor aged 60 or over with stage II squamous cell lung carcinoma.

The V call is TRBV4-2, the J call TRBJ1-5, with D unresolved. Germline V gene sequence: CDR1 LGHNA, CDR2 YNFKEQ. Trimming removed 0 bases from V and 5 bases from J, with 8 bases in between. The CDR3 length is 14 residues. CDR3 region: CASSQDGADQPQHF. In DNA, the CDR3 is TGTGCCAGCAGCCAAGACGGAGCGGATCAGCCCCAGCATTTT.

V is TRBV2 and J is TRBJ2-2, with 12 bases matching TRBD1. The CDR3 loop spans 19 amino acids. Trimming removed 6 bases from V and 3 bases from J; junction bases left unmatched: 14. Germline V gives CDR1 SNHLY, CDR2 FYNNEI. CDR3 sequence: CASSSVGQGAGYDTGELFF. Here the CDR3 DNA reads TGTGCCAGCAGCTCAGTGGGACAGGGGGCAGGTTACGACACCGGGGAGCTGTTTTTT.

The rearrangement joins TRBV11-2 to TRBJ1-2, with 7 bases aligning to TRBD1. CDR1 is SGHAT and CDR2 is FQNNGV in the germline V gene. With 1 base clipped from V and 8 bases from J, the junction kept 7 bases outside the gene matches. The CDR3 is 14 amino acids. In nucleotides, the CDR3 is TGTGCCAGCAGCTTAGGTGGACAGGAATACGGCTACACCTTC. It translates to CASSLGGQEYGYTF.

CDR3 in amino acids: CASSYLAGAYTGELFF. The CDR3 DNA reads as TGTGCCAGCAGTTACCTAGCGGGAGCGTACACCGGGGAGCTGTTTTTT. The J gene is TRBJ2-2, the V gene TRBV7-9, with TRBD2 identical over 10 bases. The CDR3 is 16 amino acids. Germline V gene sequence: CDR1 SEHNR, CDR2 FQNEAQ (reference sequence). The V and J ends lost 6 bases and 3 bases, in that order; junction bases with no gene match: 7.

The chain links TRBV19 to TRBJ2-7; D call uncertain. CDR3 size: 16 residues. Germline CDR1 reads LNHDA; CDR2 reads SQIVND (reference sequence). Trimming pared 3 bases from V and 2 bases from J, leaving 17 bases between. The CDR3 bases are TGTGCCAGTAGTATGGGCAAGGGCCTCCAAACCTACGAGCAGTACTTC. Translating it yields CASSMGKGLQTYEQYF. Variable domain in full (rest from reference TRBV19 and TRBJ2-7): DGGITQSPKYLFRKEGQNVTLSCEQNLNHDAMYWYRQDPGQGLRLIYYSQIVNDFQKGDIAEGYSVSREKKESFPLTVTSAQKNPTAFYLCASSMGKGLQTYEQYFGPGTRLTVT.

The chain combines TRBV2 with TRBJ2-2; D is undetermined. Germline V gene sequence: CDR1 SNHLY, CDR2 FYNNEI. This CDR3 contains 12 residues. V was pared by 7 bases and J by 1 base, with 4 bases between. The CDR3 reads CASTLNTGELFF. CDR3 nucleotides: TGTGCCAGCACCCTGAACACCGGGGAGCTGTTTTTT. Variable domain in full (rest from reference TRBV2 and TRBJ2-2): EPEVTQTPSHQVTQMGQEVILRCVPISNHLYFYWYRQILGQKVEFLVSFYNNEISEKSEIFDDQFSVERPDGSNFTLKIRSTKLEDSAMYFCASTLNTGELFFGEGSRLTVL.

Worth noting for this clone: At the DNA level, this CDR3 is encoded by other sequences in the same sample as well. This chain links TRBV27 with TRBJ2-5; D unclear. Between the trimmed V and J ends, which lost 5 bases and 1 base, there was a span of 8 bases. There are 13 residues in the CDR3. In germline, CDR1 is MNHEY, CDR2 SMNVEV (reference sequence). The CDR3 sequence: CASSRRPQETQYF. Written as DNA, the CDR3 is TGTGCCAGCAGTCGAAGACCCCAAGAGACCCAGTACTTC.

V and J are TRBV30 and TRBJ2-5; D may be TRBD1 or TRBD2 (7 bases each). V dropped 5 bases and J dropped 5 bases, with 18 bases sitting between them. The germline gives CDR1 GTSNPN, CDR2 SVGIG (reference sequence). CDR3 length: 14 residues. The CDR3 nucleotides read TGTGCCTGGGAGACAGGGTTCGGGGGGGAGACCCAGTACTTC. This translates into CAWETGFGGETQYF.

For this clone: Its ends do not fully match the called genes, so a read error is possible. The rearrangement uses TRBV19 and TRBJ2-3; a weak D match, TRBD1 (6 bases). The CDR3 covers 11 residues. From germline, CDR1 is LNHDA and CDR2 SQIVND (reference sequence). In DNA form, the CDR3 reads TGTGCCTCCGAAGACCTTGACAGGAGACATTTT. Encoded protein: CASEDLDRRHF.

V gene TRBV10-3 combines with J gene TRBJ2-3; the D gene is possibly TRBD2 (5 bases). Trimming left V 4 bases short and J 0 bases short, with 5 bases between. The germline V gene encodes CDR1 ENHRY and CDR2 SYGVKD. This CDR3 comprises 13 residues. The CDR3 DNA sequence: TGTGCCATCAGTGGGACTAGCACAGATACGCAGTATTTT. Its protein is CAISGTSTDTQYF.

V usage is TRBV11-2 and J usage is TRBJ2-7; D gene ambiguous. CDR1 and CDR2 from the germline V gene are SGHAT and FQNNGV. V was cut by 6 bases and J by 3 bases, with 6 bases left in between. The CDR3 loop spans 11 amino acids. CDR3 DNA: TGTGCCAGCAGTGAAATCTACGAGCAGTACTTC. As protein: CASSEIYEQYF.

The chain combines TRBV27 with TRBJ2-3; D gene ambiguous. V was cut by 2 bases and J by 1 base, with 13 bases left in between. The germline V gene has CDR1 MNHEY and CDR2 SMNVEV (reference sequence). The CDR3 has 16 residues. The DNA for the CDR3 is TGTGCCAGCAGTTTAATGTCAGGCCACCGCACAGATACGCAGTATTTT. Its protein is CASSLMSGHRTDTQYF.

The rearrangement links TRBV6-5 to TRBJ1-2, with 8 bases identical to TRBD1. The CDR3 is 15 amino acids. Germline CDR1 is MNHEY and CDR2 is SVGAGI. Unmatched junction bases numbered 8, after V lost 4 bases and J lost 4 bases. The CDR3 sequence is CASSSRDRGLYGYTF. The CDR3, as DNA: TGTGCCAGCAGTTCCCGAGACAGGGGTCTCTATGGCTACACCTTC.

This sequence joins TRBV6-1 and TRBJ2-1; the D call may be TRBD1 or TRBD2 (5 bases each). V lost 8 bases, J lost 4 bases, and 18 bases lay in between. This CDR3 has 15 residues. Germline values: CDR1 MNHNS, CDR2 SASEGT. The CDR3, as DNA: TGTGCCAGCGCCGGAGGACAACTCCTGTACAATGAGCAGTTCTTC. It is translated as CASAGGQLLYNEQFF.

V gene TRBV7-3 combines with J gene TRBJ2-1; D gene unclear. This CDR3 spans 14 amino acids. With 1 base removed from V and 9 bases from J, the gap between germline ends came to 13 bases. Germline loops: CDR1 SGHTA, CDR2 FQGTGA. The DNA for the CDR3 is TGTGCCAGCAGCTTAAGTCCGACAATGGGTGAGCAGTTCTTC. This encodes CASSLSPTMGEQFF.

The V gene is TRBV18, the J gene TRBJ1-2; 9 bases map to TRBD1. The V segment lost 3 bases and the J segment 2 bases; nucleotides outside the gene matches: 1. The CDR3 sequence is 14 residues long. The V gene's germline CDR1 is KGHSH and CDR2 LQKENI. This CDR3 is CASSPTGGNYGYTF. The CDR3 DNA reads as TGTGCCAGCTCACCGACAGGGGGAAACTATGGCTACACCTTC.

This chain joins TRBV11-2 and TRBJ1-1; no definite D call. Trimming cost V 8 bases and J 4 bases, with 11 bases left between them. Germline lookup yields CDR1 SGHAT and CDR2 FQNNGV. The CDR3 is made up of 12 amino acids. The CDR3 sequence: CASRPEGTEAFF. The CDR3, as DNA: TGTGCCAGCCGACCGGAGGGCACTGAAGCTTTCTTT.

The chain has TRBV30 and TRBJ2-1; TRBD2 matches 12 bases. With V trimmed by 7 bases and J by 4 bases, 14 bases remained unmatched. Per germline, CDR1 GTSNPN and CDR2 SVGIG (reference sequence). The length of the CDR3 is 17 residues. CDR3 DNA sequence: TGTGCCTTTGCCGGAGGGCTAGCGGGAGGGCCGTACAATGAGCAGTTCTTC. The encoded protein is CAFAGGLAGGPYNEQFF. Together with reference TRBV30 and TRBJ2-1, the CDR3 gives the full variable domain: SQTIHQWPATLVQPVGSPLSLECTVEGTSNPNLYWYRQAAGRGLQLLFYSVGIGQISSEVPQNLSASRPQDRQFILSSKKLLLSDSGFYLCAFAGGLAGGPYNEQFFGPGTRLTVL.

This sequence joins TRBV5-4 and TRBJ1-3, with no clear D. Germline lookup yields CDR1 SGHNT and CDR2 YYREEE (reference sequence). V was cut by 1 base and J by 0 bases, with 8 bases left in between. CDR3 size: 15 residues. The CDR3 DNA sequence: TGTGCCAGCAGCTTGAGCGGGTTCTCTGGAAACACCATATATTTT. It codes for CASSLSGFSGNTIYF.

This sequence joins TRBV7-7 and TRBJ2-7; D perhaps matches TRBD1 (7 bases). The V and J ends lost 5 bases and 0 bases respectively, with 14 bases between them. The CDR3 runs 15 residues. Germline V CDR1 and CDR2: SSHAT, FNYEAQ (reference sequence). The CDR3 DNA reads as TGTGCCAGCAGCCGCGGGACAGCCGACTCCTACGAGCAGTACTTC. Translating gives CASSRGTADSYEQYF.

The genes are TRBV5-4 and TRBJ2-3; 9 bases agree with TRBD2. Germline trimming cut 3 bases from V and 1 base from J; bases unmatched to any gene: 6. This CDR3 has 16 residues. Germline V gene lookup returns CDR1 SGHNT and CDR2 YYREEE (reference sequence). In nucleotides, the CDR3 is TGTGCCAGCAGCTACATTAGCGGGAGTGGCACAGATACGCAGTATTTT. Translating gives CASSYISGSGTDTQYF.

This clone has a single count. The chain is built from TRBV28 and TRBJ2-3; 7 bases are shared with TRBD2. Germline V lookup: CDR1 MDHEN, CDR2 SYDVKM. The CDR3 sequence is 15 residues long. Trimming at V came to 4 bases and at J to 1 base, leaving 5 bases not matched to a gene. The CDR3 sequence is CASSYPGLGTDTQYF. The CDR3, as DNA: TGTGCCAGCAGTTACCCTGGACTAGGCACAGATACGCAGTATTTT.

This clone was observed a single time. V usage is TRBV27 and J usage is TRBJ1-1; D is undetermined. The germline V gene has CDR1 MNHEY and CDR2 SMNVEV (reference sequence). Deletions cut 7 bases from V and 1 base from J, with 19 bases between. The CDR3 totals 16 residues. CDR3 protein: CASKKGVGKKNTEAFF. CDR3 in DNA: TGTGCCAGCAAGAAGGGAGTTGGGAAAAAGAACACTGAAGCTTTCTTT.

The genes are TRBV19 and TRBJ1-1; unclear D gene. CDR1 and CDR2 from the germline V gene are LNHDA and SQIVND (reference sequence). This CDR3 has 15 residues. Between the trimmed V and J ends, which lost 7 bases and 3 bases, there was a span of 18 bases. In nucleotides, the CDR3 is TGTGCCAGTACCGATACGGGTTTGGGGTACACTGAAGCTTTCTTT. Protein sequence: CASTDTGLGYTEAFF.

The chain is built from TRBV6-5 and TRBJ2-3; unclear D gene. This CDR3 region has 13 residues. The V gene lost 6 bases and the J gene lost 4 bases, with 11 bases spanning the gap. From germline, CDR1 is MNHEY and CDR2 SVGAGI. CDR3: CASRDWSADTQYF. Here the CDR3 DNA reads TGTGCCAGCAGAGACTGGTCGGCAGATACGCAGTATTTT.

The chain recombines TRBV28 with TRBJ1-5; D is perhaps TRBD1 (6 bases). Trimming stripped 6 bases from V and 2 bases from J, with 14 bases between. Germline CDR1 reads MDHEN; CDR2 reads SYDVKM. This CDR3 spans 15 amino acids. CDR3 nucleotides: TGTGCCAGCAGCCTAAGGGGGTCAGGCAATCAGCCCCAGCATTTT. Translated, it gives CASSLRGSGNQPQHF.